This T cell receptor (beta chain) was recovered during a study of blood T cells in healthy people across ages. Per-sample yields of isolated PBMCs were at least 6 million. CDR3 length equals 19 residues. The junction had 6 bases not matched to a gene; V was cut back by 1 base and J by 1 base. The germline gives CDR1 SGHRS, CDR2 YFSETQ. The second PCR ran roughly 6 to 11 cycles with a sample-barcoded 5' primer and J-beta primers. TCRdb re-derived calls from the 5' RACE reads in MiXCR, one entry per CDR3 protein. In the table there are about a million distinct CDR3 sequences, around 49% of which are singletons.

The clonotype originates from a man younger than 40 in good health. The chain joins TRBV5-1 to TRBJ2-2; 14 bases agree with TRBD2. Sequencing was performed on blood. Here the CDR3 DNA reads TGCGCCAGCAGCTTGACCGGGACTAGCGGGGGAATGAACACCGGGGAGCTGTTTTTT. This codes for CASSLTGTSGGMNTGELFF.